This entry lists 15 T cell receptor beta chains sequenced from one sample in a study of sequential checkpoint blockade in melanoma. The sample's treatment: randomized to nivolumab then ipilimumab (arm A) or the reverse (arm B). Sequencing used immunoSEQ multiplex PCR; TCRdb keeps in-frame clones, though not all of them. The sample yields around 16,000 clones, 65% to 80% seen once. Source: CD8+ T cells sorted from blood (inferred from file names), taken from a patient given nivolumab and ipilimumab in sequence. These receptors were obtained from a human donor with melanoma.

V and J are TRBV6-6 and TRBJ1-1; D gene uncertain. The CDR3 has 13 residues. Between the trimmed V and J ends, which lost 0 bases and 12 bases, there was a span of 14 bases. Germline CDR1 is MNHNY and CDR2 is SVGAGI (reference sequence). This CDR3 reads CASSYSREGITFF. DNA for the CDR3: TGTGCCAGCAGTTACTCGAGGGAGGGTATAACTTTCTTT.

The V and J genes are TRBV9 and TRBJ2-7; possible D gene TRBD2, 6 bases. Trimming removed 3 bases at V and 0 bases at J, with 10 bases between. Germline V gene data show CDR1 as SGDLS and CDR2 as YYNGEE. CDR3 size: 14 residues. Here the CDR3 reads CASSASTSSYEQYF. In DNA form, the CDR3 reads TGTGCCAGCAGCGCATCGACTAGCTCCTACGAGCAGTACTTC.

The genes are TRBV2 and TRBJ2-3; 7 bases match TRBD2. This CDR3 is 17 amino acids long. The junction had 14 bases not matched to a gene; V was cut back by 5 bases and J by 3 bases. Germline V gene lookup returns CDR1 SNHLY and CDR2 FYNNEI. The CDR3 DNA sequence: TGTGCCAGCAGTCCGTCCGCGGGGAGGGGAGGGACAGATACGCAGTATTTT. Translated, it gives CASSPSAGRGGTDTQYF.

This chain links TRBV7-9 with TRBJ2-5, with D possibly matching TRBD2 (5 bases). Germline-derived CDR1 and CDR2 are SEHNR and FQNEAQ (reference sequence). The CDR3 has 15 residues. The germline V and J ends were trimmed by 3 bases and 11 bases, with 22 bases remaining between them. CDR3 sequence (DNA): TGTGCCAGCAGCTTCACCGGGTCGGCCCCCTGGGAGCAGTACTTC. Its protein is CASSFTGSAPWEQYF.

With regard to this clone: Compared with germline, one end of the junction differs, possibly owing to a read error. The V call is TRBV11-3, the J call TRBJ2-7, with 14 bases identical to TRBD2. CDR3 size: 18 residues. Germline loops: CDR1 SGHNT, CDR2 YENEEA. DNA for the CDR3: TGTGCCAGAAGCTTGGAAGGGACTAGCGGGAGTCAAAGGGACGAGCAGTACTTC. This sequence encodes CARSLEGTSGSQRDEQYF. Supplemented by reference TRBV11-3 and TRBJ2-7, the full variable domain reads EAGVVQSPRYKIIEKKQPVAFWCNPISGHNTLYWYLQNLGQGPELLIRYENEEAVDDSQLPKDRFSAERLKGVDSTLKIQPAELGDSAVYLCARSLEGTSGSQRDEQYFGPGTRLTVT.

This clone has a single count. The J gene is TRBJ1-2, the V gene TRBV30, with D uncertain. The CDR3 is 13 residues long. The germline V and J ends were trimmed by 4 bases and 2 bases, with 11 bases remaining between them. The germline V gene has CDR1 GTSNPN and CDR2 SVGIG (reference sequence). The CDR3 sequence: CAWISPVNYGYTF. The CDR3, as DNA: TGTGCCTGGATAAGCCCGGTGAACTATGGCTACACCTTC.

This chain connects TRBV7-9 to TRBJ1-4, with 9 positions matching TRBD1. The CDR3 length is 16 residues. The germline V gene has CDR1 SEHNR and CDR2 FQNEAQ (reference sequence). Losses at the gene ends were 4 bases for V and 2 bases for J; bases not matched to a gene: 5. CDR3 loop: CASSSNRGRTNEKLFF. The CDR3 region has the DNA TGTGCCAGCAGCTCAAACAGGGGGCGGACTAATGAAAAACTGTTTTTT.

This chain links TRBV5-6 with TRBJ2-5, with TRBD1 as a possible D gene (6 bases). Germline lookup yields CDR1 SGHDT and CDR2 YYEEEE. This CDR3 spans 14 amino acids. V dropped 5 bases and J dropped 2 bases, with 13 bases sitting between them. The CDR3 here is CASSAGQIQETQYF. In DNA, the CDR3 is TGTGCCAGCAGTGCTGGACAGATACAAGAGACCCAGTACTTC.

For this clone: At one of its ends the junction is not consistent with the germline gene, which may arise from a read error. This chain's CDR3 is CAISELQGQPQHF. CDR3 coding DNA: TGTGCCATCAGTGAGTTACAGGGTCAGCCCCAGCATTTT. The chain uses TRBV6-5 and TRBJ1-5; D is possibly TRBD1 (6 bases). The CDR3 sequence is 13 residues long. CDR1 MNHEY and CDR2 SVGAGI come from the germline V gene.

The chain uses TRBV4-3 and TRBJ2-7; TRBD2 matches 10 bases. This CDR3 is 19 amino acids long. The trim removed 0 bases at V and 2 bases at J, leaving 13 bases unmatched. Germline CDR1 LGHNA, CDR2 YSLEER. The CDR3 sequence is CASSQEWLAGVSETYEQYF. The DNA of the CDR3 is TGCGCCAGCAGCCAAGAATGGCTAGCGGGAGTTTCCGAGACCTACGAGCAGTACTTC.

This chain uses TRBV27 with TRBJ2-7; 9 bases line up with TRBD1. The V segment lost 6 bases and the J segment 4 bases; nucleotides outside the gene matches: 7. CDR1 and CDR2 (germline): MNHEY, SMNVEV (reference sequence). The CDR3 is 14 residues long. The CDR3 reads CASSGSDRGYEQYF. CDR3 bases: TGTGCCAGCAGCGGATCGGACAGGGGATACGAGCAGTACTTC.

The chain is built from TRBV29-1 and TRBJ2-3, with 12 positions matching TRBD1. Trimming removed 3 bases from V and 2 bases from J; junction bases left unmatched: 15. This CDR3 spans 19 amino acids. The V gene's germline CDR1 is SQVTM and CDR2 ANQGSEA. The CDR3 nucleotides are TGCAGCGTTGAGGGTTTTGGGACAGGGGGCATTTGGGTCACAGATACGCAGTATTTT. This translates into CSVEGFGTGGIWVTDTQYF.

This clone was observed a handful of times. The chain couples TRBV7-7 to TRBJ2-7; D is perhaps TRBD1 (6 bases). The CDR3 spans 15 residues. CDR1 is SSHAT and CDR2 is FNYEAQ in the germline V gene (reference sequence). CDR3 region: CARSTGNGSSYEQYF. CDR3 DNA sequence: TGTGCTAGATCGACAGGAAACGGAAGCTCCTACGAGCAGTACTTC.

This clone was seen once. V gene TRBV4-1 combines with J gene TRBJ2-5, with 12 nucleotides matching TRBD2. The CDR3 covers 19 residues. Germline V gene lookup returns CDR1 MGHRA and CDR2 YSYEKL. With 3 bases clipped from V and 5 bases from J, the junction kept 16 bases outside the gene matches. The CDR3 here is CASSQRLLAGGYGAETQYF. The CDR3 nucleotides are TGCGCCAGCAGCCAGAGACTACTAGCGGGGGGCTATGGTGCGGAGACCCAGTACTTC.

The CDR3 DNA follows: TGTGCCAGCAGTGGCGGCAGACTCACAGATACGCAGTATTTT. Its protein product is CASSGGRLTDTQYF. The V call is TRBV6-1, the J call TRBJ2-3; D gene ambiguous. The CDR3 totals 14 residues. Germline CDR1 and CDR2: MNHNS and SASEGT. Between the trimmed V and J ends, which lost 4 bases and 2 bases, there was a span of 10 bases.